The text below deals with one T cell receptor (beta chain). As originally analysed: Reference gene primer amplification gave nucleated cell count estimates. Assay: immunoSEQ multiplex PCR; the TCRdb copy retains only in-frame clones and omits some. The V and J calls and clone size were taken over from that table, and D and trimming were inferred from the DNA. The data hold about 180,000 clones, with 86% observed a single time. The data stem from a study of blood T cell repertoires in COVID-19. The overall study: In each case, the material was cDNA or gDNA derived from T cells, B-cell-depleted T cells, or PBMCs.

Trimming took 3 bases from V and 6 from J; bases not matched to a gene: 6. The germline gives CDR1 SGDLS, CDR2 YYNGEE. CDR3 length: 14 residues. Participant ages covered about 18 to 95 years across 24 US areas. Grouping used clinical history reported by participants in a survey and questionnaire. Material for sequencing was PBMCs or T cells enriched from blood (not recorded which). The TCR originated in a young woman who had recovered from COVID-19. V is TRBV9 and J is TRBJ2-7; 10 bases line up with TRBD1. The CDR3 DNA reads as TGTGCCAGCAGCGCGCTCGGACAGGGGGGCGAGCAGTACTTC. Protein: CASSALGQGGEQYF.